What follows are 17 T cell receptor beta chains derived from one specimen sequenced in a study of cytomegalovirus exposure and HLA in healthy donors. 13 Jbeta primers and 60 Vbeta primers were used for the PCR. Measured with immunoSEQ multiplex PCR; TCRdb has only the in-frame clones, and not every one. Of roughly 200,000 clones listed, roughly 12% are singletons. Sequencing used PBMCs. These receptors originate from a man between 50 and 59 years old in good health and CMV-seropositive.

V usage is TRBV30 and J usage is TRBJ1-2; no clear D gene. There are 12 residues in the CDR3. V was clipped by 0 bases and J by 6 bases, with 8 bases between them. The germline gives CDR1 GTSNPN, CDR2 SVGIG (reference sequence). The CDR3 loop is CAWSVRGNGYTF. For the CDR3, the DNA is TGTGCCTGGAGTGTAAGAGGGAATGGCTACACCTTC.

There are a few counts of this clone. The chain has TRBV2 and TRBJ2-5; possibly TRBD1 for D (8 bases). Germline V gives CDR1 SNHLY, CDR2 FYNNEI. The V end was cut by 6 bases, the J end by 3 bases, with 14 bases between. CDR3 length: 14 amino acids. The CDR3 DNA reads TGTGCCAGCAGGGAAACAGGGGGGGAAGAGACCCAGTACTTC. Amino acid sequence: CASRETGGEETQYF. The whole variable domain, filled in from reference TRBV2 and TRBJ2-5, reads EPEVTQTPSHQVTQMGQEVILRCVPISNHLYFYWYRQILGQKVEFLVSFYNNEISEKSEIFDDQFSVERPDGSNFTLKIRSTKLEDSAMYFCASRETGGEETQYFGPGTRLLVL.

The chain is built from TRBV6-5 and TRBJ1-5; a possible D gene is TRBD1 (5 bases). From germline, CDR1 is MNHEY and CDR2 SVGAGI. V lost 0 bases, J lost 5 bases, and 11 bases lay in between. The CDR3 runs 15 residues. The CDR3 reads CASSYSRQGHQPQHF. DNA for the CDR3: TGTGCCAGCAGTTACTCGAGGCAGGGCCATCAGCCCCAGCATTTT.

V is TRBV7-2 and J is TRBJ2-2; 7 bases line up with TRBD1. The CDR3 consists of 16 residues. Germline assignment: CDR1 SGHTA and CDR2 FQGNSA. V shed 5 bases, J shed 5 bases, and the junction held 11 bases outside the gene matches. CDR3 in amino acids: CASSVRRGRLTGELFF. As DNA, the CDR3 is TGTGCCAGCAGCGTAAGAAGGGGGCGCCTAACCGGGGAGCTGTTTTTT.

The table lists this clone with a few counts. The chain recombines TRBV10-3 with TRBJ2-7; D perhaps matches TRBD2 (6 bases). Trimming shortened V by 0 bases and J by 2 bases, and 11 bases separated the two germline ends. The CDR3 loop spans 15 amino acids. CDR1 and CDR2 (germline): ENHRY, SYGVKD. CDR3: CAISESRGTAYEQYV. Written as DNA, the CDR3 is TGTGCCATCAGTGAGTCGCGGGGCACCGCCTACGAGCAGTACGTC.

This sequence joins TRBV5-1 and TRBJ1-5, with 7 bases fitting TRBD1. V gave up 1 base and J gave up 5 bases; unmatched junction bases: 15. CDR1 SGHRS and CDR2 YFSETQ come from the germline V gene. The CDR3 contains 18 residues. The CDR3 DNA is TGCGCCAGCAGCTTGTATTCTGATGACGGGGACAGCGATCAGCCCCAGCATTTT. Translation: CASSLYSDDGDSDQPQHF.

V and J are TRBV30 and TRBJ1-2, with D possibly being TRBD1 (6 bases). This CDR3 has 14 residues. The V end was cut by 3 bases, the J end by 2 bases, with 13 bases between. The germline V gene has CDR1 GTSNPN and CDR2 SVGIG (reference sequence). CDR3 DNA: TGTGCCTGGAGGTCCAGGGGCGTCAACTATGGCTACACCTTC. This codes for CAWRSRGVNYGYTF.

This clone occurred a few times. This chain joins TRBV5-1 and TRBJ2-7; maybe TRBD1 (6 bases). Per the germline V gene, CDR1 is SGHRS and CDR2 is YFSETQ. The CDR3 spans 14 residues. Trimming cost V 3 bases and J 7 bases, with 17 bases left between them. CDR3 region: CASSSPDRRWEQYF. The CDR3 coding sequence is TGCGCCAGCAGCTCCCCTGACAGGCGCTGGGAGCAGTACTTC.

This clone was detected a few times. This rearrangement joins TRBV28 to TRBJ1-3; D may be TRBD1 (5 bases). Trimming cost V 6 bases and J 0 bases, with 9 bases left between them. The CDR3 has 14 amino acids. CDR1 and CDR2 from the germline V gene are MDHEN and SYDVKM. The DNA of the CDR3 is TGTGCCAGCAGCTCCCAGGGCTCTGGAAACACCATATATTTT. Encoded protein: CASSSQGSGNTIYF.

This clone has only a few counts. The V gene is TRBV21-1, the J gene TRBJ2-7; the table calls TRBD1, which could not be checked here. TRBV21-1 is annotated as a pseudogene. This CDR3 has 16 amino acids. The CDR3 region is CASSMAAQGASYEQYV. The CDR3 DNA reads as TGTGCCAGCAGCATGGCGGCGCAGGGGGCGTCCTACGAGCAGTACGTC.

This clone turned up a few times. The chain carries TRBV30 and TRBJ2-7; unclear D gene. Germline CDR1 reads GTSNPN; CDR2 reads SVGIG (reference sequence). The CDR3 consists of 12 residues. Trimming removed 5 bases at V and 0 bases at J, with 8 bases between. CDR3 nucleotides: TGTGCCTGGCACAGAAGCTCCTACGAGCAGTACTTC. It encodes CAWHRSSYEQYF.

The chain has TRBV29-1 and TRBJ2-1; 11 positions match TRBD1. V was clipped by 7 bases and J by 6 bases; unmatched bases: 8. CDR3 length: 14 residues. CDR1 is SQVTM and CDR2 is ANQGSEA in the germline V gene. CDR3 protein: CSAAGDRGVNEQFF. CDR3 sequence (DNA): TGCAGCGCCGCCGGGGACAGGGGGGTCAATGAGCAGTTCTTC.

The chain recombines TRBV27 with TRBJ2-6; D unresolved. This CDR3 is 16 amino acids long. With 4 bases removed from V and 0 bases from J, the gap between germline ends came to 10 bases. CDR1 MNHEY and CDR2 SMNVEV come from the germline V gene (reference sequence). The CDR3 sequence: CASSSPRSSGANVLTF. The CDR3 coding sequence is TGTGCCAGCAGTTCCCCTAGGAGCTCTGGGGCCAACGTCCTGACTTTC.

The V gene is TRBV4-1, the J gene TRBJ2-1, with TRBD2 as a possible D gene (7 bases). V was cut by 3 bases and J by 1 base, with 16 bases left in between. The CDR3 has 17 amino acids. Per germline, CDR1 MGHRA and CDR2 YSYEKL. This CDR3 reads CASSQGLGGASYNEQFF. The DNA of the CDR3 is TGCGCCAGCAGCCAGGGGCTTGGGGGGGCATCCTACAATGAGCAGTTCTTC.

This chain links TRBV5-4 with TRBJ2-5; TRBD1 agrees at 7 bases. CDR3 length equals 16 residues. V lost 4 bases to trimming and J lost 2 bases; unmatched junction nucleotides: 11. From germline, CDR1 is SGHNT and CDR2 YYREEE (reference sequence). CDR3 DNA: TGTGCCAGCAGCGCCGCTGCGGACAGGACACAAGAGACCCAGTACTTC. The encoded protein is CASSAAADRTQETQYF.

This sequence joins TRBV2 and TRBJ1-5; D unclear. Trimming cost V 4 bases and J 5 bases, with 15 bases left between them. This CDR3 spans 15 amino acids. Germline V lookup: CDR1 SNHLY, CDR2 FYNNEI. CDR3 residues: CASSGGGYVDQPQHF. The CDR3 DNA follows: TGTGCCAGCAGTGGAGGAGGGTACGTCGATCAGCCCCAGCATTTT.

This clone was found a few times. This rearrangement joins TRBV5-8 to TRBJ2-7; 8 bases are a match to TRBD1. Looked up from germline, CDR1 is SGHTS and CDR2 is YDEGEE. J was trimmed by 3 bases and V by 0 bases; bases with no gene match: 5. This CDR3 has 15 amino acids. The CDR3 here is CASSLVQGAYYEQYV. The CDR3 coding sequence is TGTGCCAGCAGCTTGGTGCAGGGGGCATACTACGAGCAGTACGTC.